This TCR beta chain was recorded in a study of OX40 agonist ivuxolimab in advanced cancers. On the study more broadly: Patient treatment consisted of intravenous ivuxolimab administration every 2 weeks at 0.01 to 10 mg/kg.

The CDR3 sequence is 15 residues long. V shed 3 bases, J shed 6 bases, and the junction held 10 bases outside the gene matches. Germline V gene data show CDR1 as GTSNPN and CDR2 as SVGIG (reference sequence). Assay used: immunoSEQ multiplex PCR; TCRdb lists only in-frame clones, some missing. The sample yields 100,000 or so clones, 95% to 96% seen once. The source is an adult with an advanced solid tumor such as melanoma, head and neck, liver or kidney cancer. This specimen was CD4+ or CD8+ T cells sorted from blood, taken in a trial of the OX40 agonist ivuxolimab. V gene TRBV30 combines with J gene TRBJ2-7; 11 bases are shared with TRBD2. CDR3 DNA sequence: TGTGCCTGGAGCGCGGGACTAGCGGCTTTCCTCGAGCAGTACTTC. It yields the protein CAWSAGLAAFLEQYF.